This T cell receptor (beta chain) was found in a study of Ad26.COV2.S vaccination and SARS-CoV-2 variants. Study details: Participants got Ad26.COV2.S intramuscularly, once or twice 56 days apart.

Treatment denoted: 19 received Ad26.COV2.S at low or high dose, single or two shots; 5 received placebo; per-sample allocation not given. Samples were taken on day 63 after the first vaccine or placebo injection. Expressing Wuhan-strain SARS-CoV-2 spike, an Ad26 vector served as the vaccine. Findings and limits, study-wide: Analyses that measured TCR breadth and depth may have underestimated total T cell responses.

As regards this clone: Its antigen is unidentified.

Sequencing used immunoSEQ multiplex PCR; TCRdb keeps in-frame clones, though not all of them. The table includes about 250,000 clones, 87% detected once. This CDR3 is built from 13 residues. The V end was cut by 3 bases, the J end by 1 base, with 6 bases between. CDR1 and CDR2 from the germline V gene are SSHAT and FNYEAQ (reference sequence). The sample consisted of peripheral blood, taken in a trial of Ad26.COV2.S vaccine versus placebo. The chain joins TRBV7-7 to TRBJ2-5; D unresolved. The source is a person aged 18 to 59 who received the Ad26.COV2.S COVID-19 vaccine or a placebo. The CDR3: CASSLSPQETQYF. The CDR3 DNA follows: TGTGCCAGCAGCTTGAGTCCCCAAGAGACCCAGTACTTC.